This TCR beta chain is drawn from a study of T cell responses to AZD1222 COVID-19 vaccine (dated by TCRdb to about 2021). For the wider study: A total of just over 230 trial participants underwent TCR sequencing, of whom 200 to 220 had received two doses of AZD1222 and about 25 had received two doses of the MenACWY control vaccine. Trial participants were enrolled by age into subgroups of 18-55, 56-69 and 70-plus years, and around 150, 28 and 57 TCR-sequenced participants, respectively, were included in these subgroups. General conclusions and limits of the study: Most participants were white British and females outnumbered males, and the authors suggested that clonal diversity may have been underestimated. Because no samples from the day 14 peak response were available, repertoires could be characterized only after the peak T cell response. After two AZD1222 doses, spike-specific TCR breadth and depth were significantly higher than at day 0 and than in MenACWY recipients. Reportedly, close to half of the unique spike-specific TCRs recognized epitopes lying outside the regions that are mutated in the B.1.351 and B.1.1.7 variants. The 56-69-year group was small, and its depth increase did not reach significance, likely because of low power. Only five to seven AZD1222 recipients were SARS-CoV-2 seropositive at baseline, limiting conclusions about previously exposed vaccinees. CD4 TCRs associated with the vaccine covered the entire spike protein, and the dominant responses were in regions 160-218 and 743-854.

The sample's time point label is to be understood as: about 28 days (+/-7) after the second vaccine dose. AZD1222 recipients given second doses at about 4 weeks or at about 12 weeks were pooled, since spike-specific TCR depth and breadth were not found to differ between the two schedules. Vaccinee samples came from UK trials COV001 and COV002, including a single-blind randomized controlled phase 2/3 trial of AZD1222 (ChAdOx1 nCoV-19) in healthy adults. Trial participant PBMC samples were collected at day 0 and day 28 after the second dose for TCRbeta chain sequencing. CDR3 length: 15 amino acids, cysteine to phenylalanine. Only the CDR3 DNA stays, 45 bases, in frame from base 1. Via the germline V gene, CDR1 is SGDLS and CDR2 YYNGEE. After removal of 0 bases from V and 2 bases from J, the junction retains 0 bases not matched to a gene. The CDR3 regions of human TCRbeta chains were subjected to immunosequencing. Per the authors' processing: TCRs in the repertoires were matched against a reference library of SARS-CoV-2-specific TCRs that had been generated with the MIRA antigen-specificity platform. Breadth meant the fraction of unique TCRs that were SARS-CoV-2-associated, whereas depth meant the fraction of total T cells that were SARS-CoV-2-associated. Using the MIRA data, each spike-specific TCR was mapped to the spike region that the TCR reacts to and placed in a CD4 or CD8 class. Log10-transformed breadth and depth values were compared by one-way ANOVA with Sidak's multiple comparisons tests. TCRdb took this table from immuneACCESS and kept in-frame rearrangements with V and J called. Such tables lack part of the clones; where checked against another copy, unresolved V genes explain under half of the gap, and the rest is unexplained. V and J calls and clone size come straight from that table; D and trimming were deduced from the DNA. Recorded for this sample are about 180,000 clones; 85% to 90% of them occurred a single time. In total, the top ten clones hold around a tenth of the sample.

To note about this clone: The specificity of this receptor is unknown. The sample holds no much larger clone one base away, and base qualities are not on file.

The sample was peripheral blood, taken 28 days after the second AZD1222 dose. This receptor chain uses TRBV9 and TRBJ2-1, and 9 junctional nucleotides match TRBD2. The receptor was isolated from an adult who received the AZD1222 COVID-19 vaccine. The CDR3 protein sequence reads: CASSVGTSAYNEQFF. The DNA is as follows: TGTGCCAGCAGCGTAGGGACTAGCGCCTACAATGAGCAGTTCTTC.